This TCR beta chain was sequenced for a study of blood T cell repertoires in COVID-19. Study at large: From the United States, Italy and Spain came samples of acute and convalescent COVID-19.

As processed by the authors: By means of reference gene primer amplification, nucleated cell counts were estimated. Method: immunoSEQ multiplex PCR; TCRdb's copy keeps in-frame clones and lacks some. V and J calls and clone size follow that table, whereas D and trimming were derived from the DNA. The table includes 250,000 to 300,000 clones, roughly 90% detected once. The sequenced sample was peripheral blood. The sequence came from a woman aged 25 to 39 with active or convalescent COVID-19.

CDR3 region: CASSQVDIVQGDNSPLHF. In DNA form, the CDR3 reads TGTGCCAGCAGCCAAGTAGATATAGTACAGGGGGATAATTCACCCCTCCACTTT. The V call is TRBV21-1, the J call TRBJ1-6; the table's D call, TRBD1, was not checked against the DNA. TRBV21-1 is a recognized pseudogene. The CDR3 sequence is 18 residues long.